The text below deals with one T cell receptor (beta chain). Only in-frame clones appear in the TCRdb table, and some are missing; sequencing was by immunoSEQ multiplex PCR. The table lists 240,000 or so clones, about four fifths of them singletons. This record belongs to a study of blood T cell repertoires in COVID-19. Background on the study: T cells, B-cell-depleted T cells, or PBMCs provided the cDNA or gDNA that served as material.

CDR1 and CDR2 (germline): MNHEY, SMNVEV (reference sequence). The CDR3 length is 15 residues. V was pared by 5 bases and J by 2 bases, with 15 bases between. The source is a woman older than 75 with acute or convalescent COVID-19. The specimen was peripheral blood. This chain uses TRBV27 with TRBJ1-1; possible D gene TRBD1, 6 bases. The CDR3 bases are TGTGCCAGCAGTCCGGAGGGGGGGGCCAACACTGAAGCTTTCTTT. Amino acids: CASSPEGGANTEAFF.